These 27 T cell receptor beta chains originate from one sample sequenced in a study of cytomegalovirus exposure and HLA in healthy donors. Use of 60 Vbeta and 13 Jbeta primers characterized the PCR. Assay used: immunoSEQ multiplex PCR; TCRdb lists only in-frame clones, some missing. The sample shows 150,000 to 200,000 clones, around two thirds of them seen only once. Sequenced: PBMCs. These receptors came from a man younger than 45 in good health and CMV-seropositive.

The V call is TRBV2, the J call TRBJ2-7; 10 bases are a match to TRBD1. V lost 8 bases, J lost 5 bases, and 18 bases stayed unmatched. The CDR3 is made up of 17 amino acids. CDR1 is SNHLY, CDR2 FYNNEI, per germline. CDR3 sequence reads: CASRGVGWDRGIHEQYF. The CDR3 DNA reads as TGTGCCAGCCGAGGTGTAGGGTGGGACAGGGGAATCCACGAGCAGTACTTC.

The V call is TRBV7-3, the J call TRBJ2-3; 12 bases match TRBD2. Germline assignment: CDR1 SGHTA and CDR2 FQGTGA. The CDR3 is 16 amino acids. Unmatched junction bases numbered 5, after V lost 5 bases and J lost 2 bases. The CDR3: CASSPLAGGATDTQYF. CDR3 in DNA: TGTGCCAGCAGCCCACTAGCGGGAGGAGCCACAGATACGCAGTATTTT.

The chain carries TRBV29-1 and TRBJ1-1; D is unclear. V was clipped by 4 bases and J by 6 bases, with 6 bases between them. This CDR3 is 10 amino acids long. CDR1 is SQVTM, CDR2 ANQGSEA, per germline. Here the CDR3 reads CSVASAEAFF. In DNA, the CDR3 is TGCAGCGTTGCAAGCGCTGAAGCTTTCTTT.

J is TRBJ2-2 and V is TRBV7-3; no clear D. Germline V gives CDR1 SGHTA, CDR2 FQGTGA. The CDR3 sequence is 15 residues long. Trimming took off 4 bases at V and 2 bases at J, with 11 bases between the two ends. The CDR3: CASSSRGDNTGELFF. DNA for the CDR3: TGTGCCAGCAGCTCAAGAGGCGACAACACCGGGGAGCTGTTTTTT. Full variable domain (rest looked up from reference TRBV7-3 and TRBJ2-2): GAGVSQTPSNKVTEKGKYVELRCDPISGHTALYWYRQSLGQGPEFLIYFQGTGAADDSGLPNDRFFAVRPEGSVSTLKIQRTERGDSAVYLCASSSRGDNTGELFFGEGSRLTVL.

This clone was counted between two and nine times. The genes are TRBV30 and TRBJ2-4; no firm D call. Germline loops: CDR1 GTSNPN, CDR2 SVGIG (reference sequence). V was shortened by 1 base and J by 0 bases, with 4 bases between the two germline ends. The CDR3 is 13 amino acids. CDR3 region: CAWSGLAKNIQYF. As DNA, the CDR3 is TGTGCCTGGAGTGGTCTAGCCAAAAACATTCAGTACTTC.

V and J are TRBV5-1 and TRBJ2-1, with D maybe TRBD2 (5 bases). This CDR3 comprises 14 residues. Looked up from germline, CDR1 is SGHRS and CDR2 is YFSETQ. V was clipped by 4 bases and J by 5 bases, with 13 bases between them. The CDR3 protein is CASSLERTDNEQFF. CDR3 sequence (DNA): TGCGCCAGCAGCCTGGAGCGGACTGACAATGAGCAGTTCTTC.

In its sample, this clone was seen once. V gene TRBV19 combines with J gene TRBJ1-1, with unresolved D. The V and J ends lost 3 bases and 0 bases respectively, with 5 bases between them. Germline V gives CDR1 LNHDA, CDR2 SQIVND (reference sequence). This CDR3 is 13 amino acids long. CDR3 nucleotides: TGTGCCAGTAGTATCACGGTGAACACTGAAGCTTTCTTT. Protein sequence: CASSITVNTEAFF.

This clone appeared once. This rearrangement joins TRBV7-2 to TRBJ2-1, with 7 bases aligning to TRBD2. Germline CDR1 SGHTA, CDR2 FQGNSA. This CDR3 is 14 amino acids long. Trimming cost V 8 bases and J 4 bases; bases outside gene matches: 8. The CDR3 here is CASGGASGYNEQFF. The DNA of the CDR3 is TGTGCCAGCGGCGGGGCTAGCGGTTACAATGAGCAGTTCTTC.

The chain joins TRBV2 to TRBJ1-5; D not resolved. Germline-derived CDR1 and CDR2 are SNHLY and FYNNEI. Trimming pared 6 bases from V and 0 bases from J, leaving 9 bases between. The CDR3 length is 14 residues. The CDR3: CASRAAISNQPQHF. In DNA form, the CDR3 reads TGTGCCAGCAGGGCAGCGATTAGCAATCAGCCCCAGCATTTT.

The chain couples TRBV10-3 to TRBJ1-1, with 7 bases that match TRBD1. The CDR3 covers 14 residues. Germline values: CDR1 ENHRY, CDR2 SYGVKD. The V segment lost 5 bases and the J segment 4 bases; nucleotides outside the gene matches: 7. For the CDR3, the DNA is TGTGCCATCAGTCGCGAGGGGGCCAGCACTGAAGCTTTCTTT. This encodes CAISREGASTEAFF.

V gene TRBV19 combines with J gene TRBJ1-5; D is perhaps TRBD1 (5 bases). This CDR3 has 16 amino acids. The V end was cut by 2 bases, the J end by 4 bases, with 15 bases between. The V gene's germline CDR1 is LNHDA and CDR2 SQIVND (reference sequence). Here the CDR3 reads CASSIIGAANNQPQHF. The CDR3 coding sequence is TGTGCCAGTAGTATAATAGGGGCTGCAAATAATCAGCCCCAGCATTTT.

The chain has TRBV5-1 and TRBJ2-1; D is possibly TRBD2 (6 bases). The CDR3 is 14 amino acids. Deletions cut 7 bases from V and 4 bases from J, with 15 bases between. Germline V gene sequence: CDR1 SGHRS, CDR2 YFSETQ. CDR3 nucleotides: TGCGCCAGCCTACCAGCGGGCCGATACAATGAGCAGTTCTTC. Translating it yields CASLPAGRYNEQFF.

This chain connects TRBV27 to TRBJ1-5; D not resolved. The V end was cut by 6 bases, the J end by 0 bases, with 18 bases between. The V gene's germline CDR1 is MNHEY and CDR2 SMNVEV (reference sequence). The CDR3 extends over 17 amino acids. The CDR3 DNA sequence: TGTGCCAGCAGCCAGGCTGGGCAGTACCTTAGCAATCAGCCCCAGCATTTT. Protein: CASSQAGQYLSNQPQHF.

The chain recombines TRBV5-1 with TRBJ2-3; 10 nucleotides line up with TRBD1. This CDR3 comprises 18 residues. In germline, CDR1 is SGHRS, CDR2 YFSETQ. Trimming cost V 4 bases and J 2 bases; bases outside gene matches: 13. CDR3: CASSGSPGTGDFTDTQYF. The CDR3, as DNA: TGCGCCAGCAGCGGGTCTCCCGGGACAGGGGACTTCACAGATACGCAGTATTTT.

The J gene is TRBJ2-1, the V gene TRBV5-6; 7 nucleotides match TRBD2. Germline assignment: CDR1 SGHDT and CDR2 YYEEEE. The CDR3 has 15 amino acids. V lost 4 bases to trimming and J lost 2 bases; unmatched junction nucleotides: 6. This CDR3 reads CASSRGAGAYNEQFF. CDR3 DNA sequence: TGTGCCAGCAGCCGTGGGGCGGGAGCCTACAATGAGCAGTTCTTC.

The chain links TRBV9 to TRBJ2-5; the D gene is possibly TRBD2 (6 bases). Germline values: CDR1 SGDLS, CDR2 YYNGEE. V was clipped by 4 bases and J by 1 base, with 14 bases between them. This CDR3 spans 15 amino acids. The CDR3 sequence is CASSPSGQTQETQYF. The CDR3 DNA is TGTGCCAGCAGCCCCAGCGGGCAGACCCAAGAGACCCAGTACTTC.

V and J are TRBV28 and TRBJ2-3; 8 bases are a match to TRBD2. The CDR3 totals 17 residues. V was pared by 5 bases and J by 8 bases, with 18 bases of the junction left unmatched. Germline CDR1 and CDR2: MDHEN and SYDVKM. The CDR3 DNA reads TGTGCCAGCAGTCCCCCCGTCGGAGGAGCGGGAGCAGCTACGCAGTATTTT. As protein: CASSPPVGGAGAATQYF.

The chain has TRBV28 and TRBJ1-4; weak D call: TRBD1 (5 bases). CDR3 size: 15 residues. Trimming left V 1 base short and J 4 bases short, with 10 bases between. CDR1 is MDHEN, CDR2 SYDVKM, per germline. CDR3 in amino acids: CASSLFGHNNEKLFF. For the CDR3, the DNA is TGTGCCAGCAGTTTATTCGGACACAATAATGAAAAACTGTTTTTT.

This rearrangement joins TRBV30 to TRBJ2-3, with 7 bases fitting TRBD1. Germline V gives CDR1 GTSNPN, CDR2 SVGIG (reference sequence). CDR3 length equals 14 residues. After removal of 3 bases from V and 5 bases from J, the junction contained 8 bases not matched to a gene. The DNA of the CDR3 is TGTGCCTGGAGCCGAGGACAGGTTGGAGATACGCAGTATTTT. Its translation: CAWSRGQVGDTQYF.

The chain employs TRBV7-3 and TRBJ1-1, with D unresolved. The germline V gene encodes CDR1 SGHTA and CDR2 FQGTGA. The CDR3 sequence is 13 residues long. Trimming took 6 bases from V and 1 from J, leaving 9 bases between them. CDR3 protein: CASSTSQNTEAFF. In DNA, the CDR3 is TGTGCCAGCAGTACGTCACAGAACACTGAAGCTTTCTTT.

This sequence joins TRBV29-1 and TRBJ2-7, with 8 bases identical to TRBD1. Germline-derived CDR1 and CDR2 are SQVTM and ANQGSEA. The CDR3 totals 15 residues. V lost 1 base, J lost 3 bases, and 8 bases stayed unmatched. The CDR3 bases are TGCAGCGTTGAAGGAGGGACAGGACCTGTCTACGAGCAGTACTTC. This codes for CSVEGGTGPVYEQYF.

In its sample, this clone was seen a few times. The J gene is TRBJ2-3, the V gene TRBV6-5; D might be TRBD2 (5 bases). Germline V CDR1 and CDR2: MNHEY, SVGAGI. V lost 2 bases, J lost 4 bases, and 13 bases lay in between. This CDR3 spans 15 amino acids. The CDR3 reads CASSYALAGSDTQYF. In DNA, the CDR3 is TGTGCCAGCAGTTACGCGCTAGCAGGCTCAGATACGCAGTATTTT.

Here the CDR3 DNA reads TGTGCCACCGAAAAGGGACAGGGTTATGGCTACACCTTC. It codes for CATEKGQGYGYTF. The chain joins TRBV10-3 to TRBJ1-2; 9 bases agree with TRBD1. This CDR3 is 13 amino acids long. The junction had 8 bases not matched to a gene; V was cut back by 10 bases and J by 5 bases. CDR1 and CDR2 from the germline V gene are ENHRY and SYGVKD.

This rearrangement joins TRBV6-5 to TRBJ2-5; weak D call: TRBD1 (6 bases). In germline, CDR1 is MNHEY, CDR2 SVGAGI. The CDR3 sequence is 15 residues long. Trimming shortened V by 6 bases and J by 7 bases, and 21 bases separated the two germline ends. The CDR3 DNA follows: TGTGCCAGCAGAGAGATCCGAGCAGGGACACCGACCCAGTACTTC. It specifies CASREIRAGTPTQYF.

The chain employs TRBV28 and TRBJ1-6; TRBD1 matches 10 bases. Per germline, CDR1 MDHEN and CDR2 SYDVKM. V gave up 5 bases and J gave up 6 bases; unmatched junction bases: 13. The CDR3 consists of 18 residues. The CDR3 bases are TGTGCCAGCAGTGATCTCCCGGGACAGGGGATCGGTAATTCACCCCTCCACTTT. This translates into CASSDLPGQGIGNSPLHF. The whole variable domain, filled in from reference TRBV28 and TRBJ1-6, reads DVKVTQSSRYLVKRTGEKVFLECVQDMDHENMFWYRQDPGLGLRLIYFSYDVKMKEKGDIPEGYSVSREKKERFSLILESASTNQTSMYLCASSDLPGQGIGNSPLHFGNGTRLTVT.

The genes are TRBV13 and TRBJ1-3, with a weak D call TRBD1 (6 bases). V lost 5 bases and J 0 bases, leaving 17 bases between the germline ends. The length of the CDR3 is 17 residues. Looked up from germline, CDR1 is PRHDT and CDR2 is FYEKMQ (reference sequence). In nucleotides, the CDR3 is TGTGCCAGCAGCCCTGCGGGGGGCCCGAGCTCTGGAAACACCATATATTTT. It translates to CASSPAGGPSSGNTIYF.

The J gene is TRBJ1-2, the V gene TRBV20-1; D is uncertain. The V end lost 5 bases, the J end lost 4 bases, and 8 bases lay between the germline ends. CDR3 size: 11 residues. Germline CDR1 reads DFQATT; CDR2 reads SNEGSKA (reference sequence). The CDR3 DNA is TGCAGTGCTTACTCTGGCTATGGCTACACCTTC. This codes for CSAYSGYGYTF.